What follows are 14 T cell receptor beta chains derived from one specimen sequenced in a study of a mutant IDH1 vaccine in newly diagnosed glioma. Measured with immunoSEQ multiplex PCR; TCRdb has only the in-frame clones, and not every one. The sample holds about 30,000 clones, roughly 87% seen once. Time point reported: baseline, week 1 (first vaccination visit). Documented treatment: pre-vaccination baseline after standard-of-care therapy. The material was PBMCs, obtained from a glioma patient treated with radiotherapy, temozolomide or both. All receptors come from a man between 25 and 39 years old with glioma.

CDR3 amino acids: CASSKKGQGPTDTQYF. In DNA form, the CDR3 reads TGTGCCAGTAGTAAGAAAGGACAGGGACCTACAGATACGCAGTATTTT. V usage is TRBV19 and J usage is TRBJ2-3; 8 bases agree with TRBD1. V lost 4 bases and J lost 3; bases outside the gene matches: 9. The CDR3 contains 16 residues. In germline, CDR1 is LNHDA, CDR2 SQIVND (reference sequence).

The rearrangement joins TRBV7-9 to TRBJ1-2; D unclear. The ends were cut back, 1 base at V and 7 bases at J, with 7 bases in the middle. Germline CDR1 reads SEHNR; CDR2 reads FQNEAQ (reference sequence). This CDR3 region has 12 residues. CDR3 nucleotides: TGTGCCAGCAGCTTAGTTGAGTCTGGCTACACCTTC. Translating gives CASSLVESGYTF.

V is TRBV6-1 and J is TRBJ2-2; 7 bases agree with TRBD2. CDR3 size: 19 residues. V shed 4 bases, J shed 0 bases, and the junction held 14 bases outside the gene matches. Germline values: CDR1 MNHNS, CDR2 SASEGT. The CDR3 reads CASSARIPGTTANTGELFF. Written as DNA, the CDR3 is TGTGCCAGCAGTGCAAGGATTCCCGGGACTACCGCGAACACCGGGGAGCTGTTTTTT.

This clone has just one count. CDR3 amino acids: CASSRGLEQYF. The CDR3 DNA reads as TGTGCCAGCAGTAGGGGGCTCGAGCAGTACTTC. This chain joins TRBV28 and TRBJ2-7, with TRBD1 identical over 7 bases. The germline V gene encodes CDR1 MDHEN and CDR2 SYDVKM. This CDR3 is 11 amino acids long. V shed 5 bases and J 6 bases; nucleotides not matched to a gene: 1.

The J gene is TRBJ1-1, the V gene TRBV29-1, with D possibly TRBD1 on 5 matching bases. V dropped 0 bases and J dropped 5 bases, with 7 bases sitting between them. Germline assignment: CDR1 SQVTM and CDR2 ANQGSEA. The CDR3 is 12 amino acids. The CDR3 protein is CSVEERGTEAFF. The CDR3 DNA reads TGCAGCGTTGAAGAGAGGGGAACTGAAGCTTTCTTT.

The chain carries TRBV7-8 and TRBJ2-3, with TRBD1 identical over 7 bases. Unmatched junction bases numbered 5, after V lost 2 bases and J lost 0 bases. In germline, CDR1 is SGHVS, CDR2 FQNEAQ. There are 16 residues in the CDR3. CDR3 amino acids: CASSLRTGTSTDTQYF. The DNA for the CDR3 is TGTGCCAGCAGCTTAAGGACAGGAACTAGCACAGATACGCAGTATTTT.

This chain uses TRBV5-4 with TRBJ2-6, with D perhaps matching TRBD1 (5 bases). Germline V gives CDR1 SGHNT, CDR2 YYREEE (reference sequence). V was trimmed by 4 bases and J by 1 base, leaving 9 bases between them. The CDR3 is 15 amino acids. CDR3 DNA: TGTGCCAGCAGCAACCAGGGTTCTGGGGCCAACGTCCTGACTTTC. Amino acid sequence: CASSNQGSGANVLTF.

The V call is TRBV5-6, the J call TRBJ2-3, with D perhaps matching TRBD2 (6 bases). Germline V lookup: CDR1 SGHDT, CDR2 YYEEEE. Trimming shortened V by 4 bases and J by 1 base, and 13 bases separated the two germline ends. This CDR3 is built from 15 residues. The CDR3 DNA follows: TGTGCCAGCAGCCCGGGGAGGTATGGCACAGATACGCAGTATTTT. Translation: CASSPGRYGTDTQYF.

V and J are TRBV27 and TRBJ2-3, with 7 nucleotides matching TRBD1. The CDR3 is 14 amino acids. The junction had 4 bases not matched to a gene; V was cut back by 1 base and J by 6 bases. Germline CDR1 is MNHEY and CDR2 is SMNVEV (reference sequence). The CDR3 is CASSLLGGGDTQYF. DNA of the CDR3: TGTGCCAGCAGTTTATTAGGGGGCGGGGATACGCAGTATTTT.

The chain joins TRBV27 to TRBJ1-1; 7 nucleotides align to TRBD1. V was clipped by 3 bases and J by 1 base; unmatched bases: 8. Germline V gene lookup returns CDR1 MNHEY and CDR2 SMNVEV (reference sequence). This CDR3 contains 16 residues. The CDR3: CASSFTTGLKNTEAFF. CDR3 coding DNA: TGTGCCAGCAGTTTTACGACAGGGTTAAAGAACACTGAAGCTTTCTTT.

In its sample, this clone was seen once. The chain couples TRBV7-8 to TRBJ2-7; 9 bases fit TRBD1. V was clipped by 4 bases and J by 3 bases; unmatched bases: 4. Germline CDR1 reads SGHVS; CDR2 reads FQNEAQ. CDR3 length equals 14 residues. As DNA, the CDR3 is TGTGCCAGCAGCTCACCGGGACAGGGCTACGAGCAGTACTTC. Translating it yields CASSSPGQGYEQYF.

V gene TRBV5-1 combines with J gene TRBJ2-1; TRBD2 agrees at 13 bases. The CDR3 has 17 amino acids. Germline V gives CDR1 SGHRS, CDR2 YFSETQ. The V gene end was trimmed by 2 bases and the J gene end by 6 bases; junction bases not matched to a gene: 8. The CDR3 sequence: CASSLTSGGAFGNEQFF. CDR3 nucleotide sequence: TGCGCCAGCAGCTTAACTAGCGGGGGGGCTTTTGGCAATGAGCAGTTCTTC.

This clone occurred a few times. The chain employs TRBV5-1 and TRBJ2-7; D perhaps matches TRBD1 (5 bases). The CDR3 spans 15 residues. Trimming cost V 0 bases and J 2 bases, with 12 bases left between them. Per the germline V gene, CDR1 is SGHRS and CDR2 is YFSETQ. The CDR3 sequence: CASSLAVGRAYEQYF. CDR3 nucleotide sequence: TGCGCCAGCAGCTTGGCCGTGGGCAGGGCCTACGAGCAGTACTTC.

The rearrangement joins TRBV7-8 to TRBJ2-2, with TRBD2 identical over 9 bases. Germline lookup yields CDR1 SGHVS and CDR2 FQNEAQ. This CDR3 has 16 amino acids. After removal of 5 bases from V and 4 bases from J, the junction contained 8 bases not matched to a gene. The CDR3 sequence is CASSRGGGAPTGELFF. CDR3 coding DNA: TGTGCCAGCAGCCGTGGCGGGGGGGCCCCCACCGGGGAGCTGTTTTTT.